These T cell receptor beta chains were read from a single sample in a study of cytomegalovirus exposure and HLA in healthy donors. Here immunoSEQ multiplex PCR was the method, and the copy in TCRdb shows in-frame clones only, minus some. The sample shows fewer than 250,000 clones, over 80% of them seen only once. The sequencing sample was made of PBMCs. These receptors all come from a woman younger than 45 in good health and CMV-seropositive. Both conserved end residues are part of each CDR3. D genes are given only for firm matches.

NA	TRBV5-1	TRBJ2-3	TGCGCCAGCAGCTTGGCCTCATACTCCCCAGATACGCAGTATTTT	CASSLASYSPDTQYF
TRBD1	TRBV5-1	TRBJ2-7	TGCGCCAGCAGCATTCGGCCACTAGACAGGGAGTTCTCCTACGAGCAGTACTTC	CASSIRPLDREFSYEQYF
NA	TRBV28	TRBJ2-3	TGTGCCAGCAGTTTACTACCCCAAAGCACAGATACGCAGTATTTT	CASSLLPQSTDTQYF
TRBD1	TRBV27	TRBJ1-2	TGTGCCAGCAGTTCCCAACAGAACGGACAGGCCTTCTATGGCTACACCTTC	CASSSQQNGQAFYGYTF
NA	TRBV7-3	TRBJ2-6	TGTGCCAGCAGCCATCATGGGGGTATTTCCGGGGCCAACGTCCTGACTTTC	CASSHHGGISGANVLTF
TRBD2	TRBV29-1	TRBJ2-3	TGCAGCGTTGAGCGGGAGGAGGGAGATACGCAGTATTTT	CSVEREEGDTQYF
TRBD1	TRBV19	TRBJ2-7	TGTGCCAGTAGTATTGGGACAGGGGGCTACGAGCAGTACTTC	CASSIGTGGYEQYF
NA	TRBV7-2	TRBJ1-2	TGTGCCAGCAGCCCGGGTGGGGGAGCGGGGTATGGCTACACCTTC	CASSPGGGAGYGYTF
NA	TRBV30	TRBJ1-2	TGTGCCTGGAGTTTGGGGGCCCCCGAGTATGGCTACACCTTC	CAWSLGAPEYGYTF
NA	TRBV6-5	TRBJ1-3	TGTGCCAGCACGACCTTAAACGGAAACACCATATATTTT	CASTTLNGNTIYF
TRBD2	TRBV11-1	TRBJ2-7	TGTGCCAGCAGCTTATCTTTCCTAGCGGCAGCCTACGAGCAGTACTTC	CASSLSFLAAAYEQYF
NA	TRBV23-1	TRBJ1-5	TGCGCCAGCTGGTTTTTAGGTCAGCCCCAGCATTTT	CASWFLGQPQHF
NA	TRBV7-2	TRBJ2-7	TGTGCCAGCAGCCCCAACATTCAGGGCTACGAGCAGTACTTC	CASSPNIQGYEQYF
NA	TRBV27	TRBJ2-1	TGTGCCAGCAGTTTATCAGGACTCGATAGCTCCTACAATGAGCAGTTCTTC	CASSLSGLDSSYNEQFF
NA	TRBV4-3	TRBJ1-2	TGCGCCAGCAGCCAAGGGCTGCTCGGTGGCTACACCTTC	CASSQGLLGGYTF
TRBD1	TRBV6-1	TRBJ2-7	TGTGCCAGCAGTGAAGTTGTGGGACAGTCCTACGAGCAGTACTTC	CASSEVVGQSYEQYF
TRBD1	TRBV7-3	TRBJ2-1	TGTGCCAGCAGGGAACCGGGACAGGGCGTAAATGAGCAGTTCTTC	CASREPGQGVNEQFF